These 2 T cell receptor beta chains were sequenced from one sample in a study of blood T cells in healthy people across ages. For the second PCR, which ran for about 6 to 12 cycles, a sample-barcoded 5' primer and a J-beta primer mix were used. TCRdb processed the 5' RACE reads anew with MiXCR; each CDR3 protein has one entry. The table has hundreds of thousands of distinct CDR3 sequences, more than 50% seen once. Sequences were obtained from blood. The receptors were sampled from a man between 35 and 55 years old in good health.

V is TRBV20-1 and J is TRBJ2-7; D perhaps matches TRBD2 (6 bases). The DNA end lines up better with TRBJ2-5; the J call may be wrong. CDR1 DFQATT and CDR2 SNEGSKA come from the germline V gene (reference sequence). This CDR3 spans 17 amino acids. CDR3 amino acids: CSARDTISGRRRETQYF. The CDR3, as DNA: TGCAGTGCTAGAGATACCATTTCAGGGAGGCGTCGGGAGACCCAGTACTTC.

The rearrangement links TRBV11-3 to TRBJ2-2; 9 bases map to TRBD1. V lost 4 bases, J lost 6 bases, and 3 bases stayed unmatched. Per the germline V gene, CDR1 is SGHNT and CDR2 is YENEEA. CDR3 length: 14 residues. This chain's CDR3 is CASSSGTGPGELFF. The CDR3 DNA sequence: TGTGCCAGCAGCTCAGGGACAGGGCCCGGGGAGCTGTTTTTT. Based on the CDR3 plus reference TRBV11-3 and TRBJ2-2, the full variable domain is EAGVVQSPRYKIIEKKQPVAFWCNPISGHNTLYWYLQNLGQGPELLIRYENEEAVDDSQLPKDRFSAERLKGVDSTLKIQPAELGDSAVYLCASSSGTGPGELFFGEGSRLTVL.